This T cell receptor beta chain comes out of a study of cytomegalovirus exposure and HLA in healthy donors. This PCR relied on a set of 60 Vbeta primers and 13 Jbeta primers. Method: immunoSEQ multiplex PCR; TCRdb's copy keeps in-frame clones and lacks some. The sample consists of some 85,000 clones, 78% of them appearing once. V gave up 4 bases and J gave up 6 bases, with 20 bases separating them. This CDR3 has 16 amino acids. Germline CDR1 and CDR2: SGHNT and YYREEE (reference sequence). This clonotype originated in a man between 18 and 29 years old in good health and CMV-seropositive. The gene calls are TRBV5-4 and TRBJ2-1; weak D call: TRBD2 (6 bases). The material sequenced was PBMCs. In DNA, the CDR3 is TGTGCCAGCAGCCCCTATGGGACTGACAAATCCAATGAGCAGTTCTTC. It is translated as CASSPYGTDKSNEQFF.